Listed below are T cell receptor beta chains from one sample, sequenced in a study of CD8+CD57+ T cells in acquired aplastic anemia. TCRdb re-called the reads through MiXCR, storing one row per CDR3 protein. The sample contains under 350,000 distinct CDR3 sequences, around three fifths of which appear only once. Sequencing was performed on sorted CD4+, CD8+, or CD8+CD57+ T cells (not recorded which) from PBMCs. The receptors come from a human donor with aplastic anemia. CDR3s include the opening cysteine and the closing phenylalanine or tryptophan. D genes are given only for firm matches. For some rows the clone size is stated as once, few or many, or as a class when expanded; others skip it.

J: TRBJ2-1
size: -
V: TRBV10-3
D: -
length: 11
CDR3: CAISPDNEQFF
DNA: TGTGCCATCAGCCCCGACAATGAGCAGTTCTTC

J: TRBJ1-1
size: -
V: TRBV19
D: -
length: 15
CDR3: CASRRGGPRATEAFF
DNA: TGTGCCAGTAGACGGGGGGGGCCCCGGGCGACTGAAGCTTTCTTT

J: TRBJ1-2
size: many
V: TRBV30
D: TRBD1
length: 13
CDR3: CAWRWDSPDGYTF
DNA: TGTGCCTGGAGATGGGACAGCCCGGATGGCTACACCTTC

J: TRBJ2-7
size: -
V: TRBV29-1
D: -
length: 14
CDR3: CSVKNERRGNEQYF
DNA: TGCAGCGTTAAGAACGAGCGGAGGGGGAACGAGCAGTACTTC

J: TRBJ2-5
size: many
V: TRBV5-1
D: -
length: 14
CDR3: CASSRKDSQETQYF
DNA: TGCGCCAGCAGCCGCAAAGACAGCCAAGAGACCCAGTACTTC

J: TRBJ1-1
size: -
V: TRBV7-9
D: -
length: 14
CDR3: CASSLAASFTEAFF
DNA: TGTGCCAGCAGCTTAGCCGCCTCGTTCACTGAAGCTTTCTTT

J: TRBJ1-1
size: -
V: TRBV10-2
D: -
length: 13
CDR3: CASSVFGGTEAFF
DNA: TGCGCCAGCAGTGTATTCGGGGGAACTGAAGCTTTCTTT

J: TRBJ2-3
size: -
V: TRBV7-3
D: -
length: 16
CDR3: CASSLGGLVGADTQYF
DNA: TGTGCCAGCAGCTTAGGAGGGCTGGTAGGAGCAGATACGCAGTATTTT

J: TRBJ1-2
size: -
V: TRBV10-3
D: -
length: 13
CDR3: CATTGTHTYGYTF
DNA: TGTGCCACCACCGGGACACACACCTATGGCTACACCTTC

J: TRBJ2-3
size: -
V: TRBV20-1
D: TRBD2
length: 16
CDR3: CSATRTSGGGADTQYF
DNA: TGCAGTGCCACACGGACTAGCGGGGGGGGGGCAGATACGCAGTATTTT

J: TRBJ2-7
size: -
V: TRBV15
D: -
length: 13
CDR3: CATSDFSVYEQYF
DNA: TGTGCCACGTCCGACTTTAGTGTCTACGAGCAGTACTTC

J: TRBJ2-2
size: few
V: TRBV6-1
D: -
length: 16
CDR3: CASSQRTQLVSGELFF
DNA: TGTGCCAGCAGCCAACGGACCCAGTTGGTTTCCGGGGAGCTGTTTTTT

J: TRBJ2-3
size: -
V: TRBV7-3
D: TRBD2
length: 14
CDR3: CASSLIGRSDTQYF
DNA: TGTGCCAGCAGCTTAATCGGGAGGTCAGATACGCAGTATTTT